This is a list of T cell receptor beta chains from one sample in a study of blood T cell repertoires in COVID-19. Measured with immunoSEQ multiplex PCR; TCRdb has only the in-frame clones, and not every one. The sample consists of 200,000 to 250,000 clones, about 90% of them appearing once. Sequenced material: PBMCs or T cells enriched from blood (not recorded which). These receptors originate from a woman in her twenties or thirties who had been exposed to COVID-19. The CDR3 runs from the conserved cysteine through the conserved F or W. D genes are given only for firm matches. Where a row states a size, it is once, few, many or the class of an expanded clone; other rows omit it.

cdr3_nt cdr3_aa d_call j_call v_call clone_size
TGTGCCAGCAGTCTACAGGGCGGAAATAATTCACCCCTCCACTTT CASSLQGGNNSPLHF - TRBJ1-6 TRBV27 -
TGTGCCAGCAGCGGAGGGGACAGGGTCTTCCAGTACTTC CASSGGDRVFQYF TRBD1 TRBJ2-5 TRBV28 -
TGTGCCATCAGTGGGAGTTACAATGAGCAGTTCTTC CAISGSYNEQFF - TRBJ2-1 TRBV10-3 few
TGTGCCAGCAGCTTGGGACTAGTTACGTCCTACAATGAGCAGTTCTTC CASSLGLVTSYNEQFF - TRBJ2-1 TRBV5-5 -
TGTGCCACCAGTCTTGAAACAGGGGGCTCCTACGAGCAGTACTTC CATSLETGGSYEQYF TRBD1 TRBJ2-7 TRBV15 -
TGTGCCAGCAGCCCACGGACAGGTTACAATGAGCAGTTCTTC CASSPRTGYNEQFF TRBD1 TRBJ2-1 TRBV7-9 -
TGTGCCAGCAGGCCGAGAGGGACAGATTACAATGAGCAGTTCTTC CASRPRGTDYNEQFF TRBD1 TRBJ2-1 TRBV6-5 -
TGCGCCAGCAGCCTAGGGACAGACGTAAGACAGCCCCAGCATTTT CASSLGTDVRQPQHF TRBD1 TRBJ1-5 TRBV4-1 -
TGTGCCAGCAGCTTGGGGCTGTCTCCTGAAGCTTTCTTT CASSLGLSPEAFF - TRBJ1-1 TRBV5-4 -
TGCGCCAGCAGCCAACCAGGGGGTAATGGCTACACCTTC CASSQPGGNGYTF TRBD1 TRBJ1-2 TRBV4-1 -
TGTGCCATCAGTGAGTCTTCAGGTTTTAATTCACCCCTCCACTTT CAISESSGFNSPLHF - TRBJ1-6 TRBV10-3 -
TGCGCCAGCAGTGAGGTTTTTGTGCGGACAGACTCTGGAAACACCATATATTTT CASSEVFVRTDSGNTIYF - TRBJ1-3 TRBV10-2 -
TGTGCCAGCAGCTTAGCCGGGAGAGCTAGCACAGATACGCAGTATTTT CASSLAGRASTDTQYF - TRBJ2-3 TRBV7-9 -
TGTGCCAGCAGCACTATCCACGGGACAGATAACACCGGGGAGCTGTTTTTT CASSTIHGTDNTGELFF - TRBJ2-2 TRBV21-1 -
TGTGCCAGCAGCATAGGGACAGTGGACTACAATGAGCAGTTCTTC CASSIGTVDYNEQFF TRBD1 TRBJ2-1 TRBV5-4 -
TGCAGCGTCGAGGGGGACAGGAGGGGATTAGGAGAGACCCAGTACTTC CSVEGDRRGLGETQYF TRBD1 TRBJ2-5 TRBV29-1 many
TGTGCCAGCACTAGGGTTAGGGGGCACACTGAAGCTTTCTTT CASTRVRGHTEAFF TRBD1 TRBJ1-1 TRBV6-5 -
TGTGCCAGTAGTATAGTCGGGGGAGGTTCACCCCTCCACTTT CASSIVGGGSPLHF - TRBJ1-6 TRBV19 -
TGTGCCAGCTCACCAAGGCTAGCGGGGGGATCAGAGACCCAGTACTTC CASSPRLAGGSETQYF TRBD2 TRBJ2-5 TRBV18 -
TGTGCCAGTAGATCCCGGGACATAGCCAAAAACATTCAGTACTTC CASRSRDIAKNIQYF - TRBJ2-4 TRBV19 -
TGTGCCAGCAGCTTGGACCCAGCGGGATCCTACGAGCAGTACTTC CASSLDPAGSYEQYF TRBD2 TRBJ2-7 TRBV5-5 -
TGTGCCTGTACGGCGGGGGGGGCTGGCAATCAGCCCCAGCATTTT CACTAGGAGNQPQHF - TRBJ1-5 TRBV30 -
TGTGCCAGCAGCGGAGGACGGGGGAATAATTCACCCCTCCACTTT CASSGGRGNNSPLHF - TRBJ1-6 TRBV9 -
TGTGCCAGCAGCCCACATCTAGCGGGAGGGCCGACCGATACGCAGTATTTT CASSPHLAGGPTDTQYF TRBD2 TRBJ2-3 TRBV5-5 -
TGTGCCAGCAGTTTGGGGGCCTGGTGGTACTTC CASSLGAWWYF - TRBJ2-5 TRBV12-3/TRBV12-4 -
TGTGCCAGCAGCCAGGACTCCGGGACAGCGACTGAAGCTTTCTTT CASSQDSGTATEAFF TRBD1 TRBJ1-1 TRBV6-5 -
TGCGCCAGCAGCCAAGAAAGAGCGGGAGGCCACGAGCAGTACTTC CASSQERAGGHEQYF TRBD2 TRBJ2-7 TRBV4-1 -
TGTGCCAGCAGCTCCTATCTAGCTATCACCGGGGAGCTGTTTTTT CASSSYLAITGELFF - TRBJ2-2 TRBV11-2 -
TGTGCCAGTAGTGTACAGGGTGATATCTACGGCTACACCTTC CASSVQGDIYGYTF - TRBJ1-2 TRBV19 -
TGTGCCAGCTTGGGGGGATATCAAGAGACCCAGTACTTC CASLGGYQETQYF - TRBJ2-5 TRBV18 once
TGTGCCAGCAGCTTAGACCCCGCCTGGGGCAACTATGGCTACACCTTC CASSLDPAWGNYGYTF - TRBJ1-2 TRBV11-2 -
TGTGCCAGCTCACCACCTGGACTAGCGGGAGATGAGCAGTACTTC CASSPPGLAGDEQYF TRBD2 TRBJ2-7 TRBV18 -
TGTGCCAGTAGTGCGCTGGGACAGGGGAAAGGCGAGCAGTACTTC CASSALGQGKGEQYF TRBD1 TRBJ2-7 TRBV19 -
TGTGCCAGCAGCAAAAGGGTAGCGGGAGGCTACAATGAGCAGTTCTTC CASSKRVAGGYNEQFF TRBD2 TRBJ2-1 TRBV7-3 -
TGTGCCAGCAGTCCACCGGGGGGAGGTGGTGGCTACACCTTC CASSPPGGGGGYTF - TRBJ1-2 TRBV3-1/TRBV3-2 -
TGTGCCAGCAGGGGGAACCGACAGGGATTGGTCTATGGCTACACCTTC CASRGNRQGLVYGYTF TRBD1 TRBJ1-2 TRBV27 -
TGTGCCATCAGGGGGACAGGGGGGGATAATTCACCCCTCCACTTT CAIRGTGGDNSPLHF TRBD1 TRBJ1-6 TRBV10-3 -
TGTGCCAGTAGTATAGGAGCGGCAGAGATGACTTCACCCCTCCACTTT CASSIGAAEMTSPLHF - TRBJ1-6 TRBV19 -
TGTGCCAGCAGCTTCCAAGGGGGCTCTGGTCACACTGAAGCTTTCTTT CASSFQGGSGHTEAFF TRBD1 TRBJ1-1 TRBV5-6 once
TGCGCCAGCAGCTCGGGACTCGGAACATACGAGCAGTACTTC CASSSGLGTYEQYF - TRBJ2-7 TRBV5-1 -
TGTGCCAGCAGTGAAGGGTACCTACGAGGACTAGCCAACACAGATACGCAGTATTTT CASSEGYLRGLANTDTQYF TRBD2 TRBJ2-3 TRBV2 once
TGTGCCAGCAGTACACTGCAGGAGGGGAACACTGAAGCTTTCTTT CASSTLQEGNTEAFF - TRBJ1-1 TRBV27 -
TGTGCCAGCAGGACCGGGGACTATGGCTACACCTTC CASRTGDYGYTF - TRBJ1-2 TRBV6-5 -
TGTGCCACCAGCAGAGATCCCAACCTGAACGGGAGAACTAATGAAAAACTGTTTTTT CATSRDPNLNGRTNEKLFF - TRBJ1-4 TRBV15 -
TGCGCCAGCAGCCATCACGGCGGACAGGGAAGCTACACCTTC CASSHHGGQGSYTF TRBD1 TRBJ1-2 TRBV4-1 -
TGTGCCAGCAATACAGGGGGGGAAGGCTACACCTTC CASNTGGEGYTF TRBD1 TRBJ1-2 TRBV28 -
TGTGCCAGCAGCCGGCCCTTAGCGGGAGACACCGGGGAGCTGTTTTTT CASSRPLAGDTGELFF TRBD2 TRBJ2-2 TRBV3-1/TRBV3-2 once
TGTGCCAGCTCTCTTACAGGGGGCGGTGGCGAAAAACTGTTTTTT CASSLTGGGGEKLFF TRBD1 TRBJ1-4 TRBV18 -